Below are 13 T cell receptor beta chains sequenced from a single sample in a study of T cells in Graves' hyperthyroidism and ophthalmopathy. Using RNA transcripts as the source, TCR beta CDR3 regions were amplified. Carried out on the TCR CDR3, a first-round RT-PCR used the HTBI primer set. Via MiXCR, TCRdb re-called the multiplex PCR reads, giving one row per CDR3 protein. This table holds a few hundred thousand distinct CDR3 sequences, roughly 18% found once. The sample comprised blood. These receptors originate from a man in his late teens or twenties with Graves' ophthalmopathy.

This clonotype was observed many times. The rearrangement uses TRBV6-5 and TRBJ1-1; D uncertain. Germline V gene lookup returns CDR1 MNHEY and CDR2 SVGAGI. The CDR3 spans 13 residues. Trimming pared 0 bases from V and 6 bases from J, leaving 8 bases between. CDR3 loop: CASSYSKVAEAFF. In DNA form, the CDR3 reads TGTGCCAGCAGTTACTCGAAGGTAGCTGAAGCTTTCTTT.

This clonotype showed up many times. This sequence joins TRBV12-3 or TRBV12-4 and TRBJ1-5; the D gene is possibly TRBD1 (5 bases). This CDR3 has 15 amino acids. Trimming left V 5 bases short and J 0 bases short, with 11 bases between. CDR3 DNA sequence: TGTGCCAGCAGTGGGACTGAATATAGCAATCAGCCCCAGCATTTT. It is translated as CASSGTEYSNQPQHF.

This clonotype has just a few counts. This rearrangement joins TRBV25-1 to TRBJ2-7; D is possibly TRBD1 or TRBD2 (6 bases each). In germline, CDR1 is MGHDK, CDR2 SYGVNS. Trimming took off 3 bases at V and 5 bases at J, with 8 bases between the two ends. This CDR3 comprises 12 residues. CDR3 nucleotide sequence: TGTGCCAGCAGTGACGGGGGCCACGAGCAGTACTTC. It encodes CASSDGGHEQYF.

This chain links TRBV3-1 with TRBJ2-4, with TRBD1 as a possible D gene (5 bases). CDR1 is LGHDT, CDR2 YNNKEL, per germline (reference sequence). The CDR3 is 17 residues long. Trimming shortened V by 0 bases and J by 0 bases, and 12 bases separated the two germline ends. CDR3 DNA sequence: TGTGCCAGCAGCCAAGATGGGGCGAGACTAGCCAAAAACATTCAGTACTTC. It translates to CASSQDGARLAKNIQYF.

At least ten counts were recorded for this clonotype. The V gene is TRBV20-1, the J gene TRBJ2-3; D not resolved. From germline, CDR1 is DFQATT and CDR2 SNEGSKA (reference sequence). The CDR3 runs to 16 residues. With 1 base removed from V and 4 bases from J, the gap between germline ends came to 18 bases. CDR3 coding DNA: TGCAGTGCTAGAGTGCGTTGGAGCTTATGGGCAGATACGCAGTATTTT. It codes for CSARVRWSLWADTQYF.

The CDR3 protein is CASSFGTSGGQEQFF. In nucleotides, the CDR3 is TGTGCCAGCAGCTTCGGGACTAGCGGGGGCCAGGAGCAGTTCTTC. This rearrangement joins TRBV5-4 to TRBJ2-1; TRBD2 matches at 14 bases. Trimming took 2 bases from V and 10 from J; bases not matched to a gene: 5. Germline CDR1 and CDR2: SGHNT and YYREEE (reference sequence). The CDR3 spans 15 residues.

CDR3 amino acids: CASSVDSGAPLHF. The CDR3 nucleotides read TGTGCCAGCAGCGTAGACAGCGGGGCACCCCTCCACTTT. The J gene is TRBJ1-6, the V gene TRBV9; no definite D call. V was trimmed by 0 bases and J by 11 bases, leaving 9 bases between them. This CDR3 spans 13 amino acids. CDR1 SGDLS and CDR2 YYNGEE come from the germline V gene.

The chain uses TRBV7-9 and TRBJ1-1; possibly TRBD1 for D (5 bases). The CDR3 length is 15 residues. V was trimmed by 5 bases and J by 0 bases, leaving 13 bases between them. Germline CDR1 reads SEHNR; CDR2 reads FQNEAQ (reference sequence). CDR3: CASSQGDSLNTEAFF. For the CDR3, the DNA is TGTGCCAGCAGCCAAGGCGACAGTCTGAACACTGAAGCTTTCTTT.

The V gene is TRBV6-6, the J gene TRBJ2-3; TRBD1 matches at 7 bases. J was trimmed by 10 bases and V by 0 bases; bases with no gene match: 13. The CDR3 is 16 residues long. CDR1 MNHNY and CDR2 SVGAGI come from the germline V gene (reference sequence). Here the CDR3 DNA reads TGTGCCAGCAGTTACTCCCCAAACTACAGGGGACGTGCGCAGTATTTT. This sequence encodes CASSYSPNYRGRAQYF.

The chain combines TRBV7-9 with TRBJ1-3, with D perhaps matching TRBD1 (5 bases). The germline V and J ends were trimmed by 5 bases and 2 bases, with 22 bases remaining between them. Germline CDR1 reads SEHNR; CDR2 reads FQNEAQ (reference sequence). The CDR3 covers 18 residues. In DNA form, the CDR3 reads TGTGCCAGCAGCCTGGGACTAACCTTGAGTTCAGCTGGAAACACCATATATTTT. Protein product: CASSLGLTLSSAGNTIYF.

This clonotype has just a few counts. The gene calls are TRBV7-3 and TRBJ2-1; 10 bases line up with TRBD1. With 5 bases clipped from V and 7 bases from J, the junction kept 14 bases outside the gene matches. The CDR3 is 17 residues long. Germline values: CDR1 SGHTA, CDR2 FQGTGA. This CDR3 reads CASSNRDRGANRNEQFF. CDR3 coding DNA: TGTGCCAGCAGCAACCGGGACAGGGGCGCTAATAGGAATGAGCAGTTCTTC.

This clonotype was counted many times. CDR3 bases: TGCGCCAGCAGCCTCCGGGAACTCGGAGCTGGCTACACCTTC. It specifies CASSLRELGAGYTF. The J gene is TRBJ1-2, the V gene TRBV5-1; no firm D call. Germline assignment: CDR1 SGHRS and CDR2 YFSETQ. CDR3 length: 14 residues. V was clipped by 4 bases and J by 7 bases, with 17 bases between them.

The chain carries TRBV7-3 and TRBJ2-1, with D tentatively TRBD1 (5 bases). Trimming cost V 0 bases and J 8 bases, with 11 bases left between them. The CDR3 loop spans 14 amino acids. Germline CDR1 SGHTA, CDR2 FQGTGA. The CDR3 DNA reads TGTGCCAGCAGCTTAACGCCCACAGGCCATGAGCAGTTCTTC. Residues: CASSLTPTGHEQFF. The variable domain in full, completed from reference TRBV7-3 and TRBJ2-1, reads GAGVSQTPSNKVTEKGKYVELRCDPISGHTALYWYRQSLGQGPEFLIYFQGTGAADDSGLPNDRFFAVRPEGSVSTLKIQRTERGDSAVYLCASSLTPTGHEQFFGPGTRLTVL.